Below are 5 T cell receptor beta chains sequenced from a single sample in a study of control samples from healthy donors and cancer patients. Assay: immunoSEQ multiplex PCR; the TCRdb copy retains only in-frame clones and omits some. The sample has around 190,000 clones; roughly nine tenths are singletons. Sample: blood. The receptors here all came from a man aged 30-40 years in good health.

V gene TRBV19 combines with J gene TRBJ1-5; D unresolved. CDR1 and CDR2 (germline): LNHDA, SQIVND (reference sequence). The CDR3 is made up of 13 amino acids. V was cut by 6 bases and J by 0 bases, with 6 bases left in between. In DNA, the CDR3 is TGTGCCAGTAGGTACCATAGCAATCAGCCCCAGCATTTT. This codes for CASRYHSNQPQHF.

The V and J genes are TRBV3-1 (or the pseudogene TRBV3-2) and TRBJ1-2; no clear D. Germline V gene sequence: CDR1 LGHDT, CDR2 YNNKEL (reference sequence). The V and J ends lost 4 bases and 9 bases respectively, with 18 bases between them. The CDR3 runs 14 residues. CDR3 sequence (DNA): TGTGCCAGCAGCCCCCCGAGTGGAGTAAGAAGCTACACCTTC. As protein: CASSPPSGVRSYTF.

The chain has TRBV24-1 and TRBJ1-5, with D tentatively TRBD1 (6 bases). V was shortened by 4 bases and J by 2 bases, with 17 bases between the two germline ends. This CDR3 contains 17 residues. CDR1 and CDR2 (germline): KGHDR, SFDVKD. The CDR3 sequence: CATSEGGGSLGNQPQHF. For the CDR3, the DNA is TGTGCCACCAGTGAGGGAGGGGGGAGTTTGGGCAATCAGCCCCAGCATTTT.

The V and J genes are TRBV6-5 and TRBJ1-5; a weak D match, TRBD1 (5 bases). The CDR3 has 16 residues. The V end lost 0 bases, the J end lost 7 bases, and 16 bases lay between the germline ends. Germline CDR1 is MNHEY and CDR2 is SVGAGI. CDR3 sequence: CASSYSSIGVGQPQHF. In nucleotides, the CDR3 is TGTGCCAGCAGTTACTCGAGTATAGGGGTTGGGCAGCCCCAGCATTTT.

The chain is built from TRBV10-3 and TRBJ1-3, with no clear D. CDR1 and CDR2 from the germline V gene are ENHRY and SYGVKD. The CDR3 is 14 residues long. The V end was cut by 3 bases, the J end by 0 bases, with 6 bases between. CDR3 residues: CAISDQSSGNTIYF. CDR3 DNA sequence: TGTGCCATCAGTGACCAGTCCTCTGGAAACACCATATATTTT.